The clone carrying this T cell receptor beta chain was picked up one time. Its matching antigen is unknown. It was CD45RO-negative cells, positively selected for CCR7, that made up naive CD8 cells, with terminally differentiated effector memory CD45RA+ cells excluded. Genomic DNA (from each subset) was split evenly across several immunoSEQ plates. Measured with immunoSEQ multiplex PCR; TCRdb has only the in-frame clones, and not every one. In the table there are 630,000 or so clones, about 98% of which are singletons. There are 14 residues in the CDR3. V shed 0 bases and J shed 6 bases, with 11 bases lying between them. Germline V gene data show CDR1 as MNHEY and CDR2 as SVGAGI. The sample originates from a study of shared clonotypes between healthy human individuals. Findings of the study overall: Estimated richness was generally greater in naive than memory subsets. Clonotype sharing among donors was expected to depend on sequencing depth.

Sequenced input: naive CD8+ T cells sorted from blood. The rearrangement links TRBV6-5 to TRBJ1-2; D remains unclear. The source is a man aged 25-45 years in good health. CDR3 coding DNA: TGTGCCAGCAGTTACTCGATCAGGCTCGATGGCTACACCTTC. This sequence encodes CASSYSIRLDGYTF.